This T cell receptor (beta chain) was captured in a study of regulatory T cells in long-lasting Graves disease. Regarding time point: newly diagnosed GD, antithyroid drugs for less than 3 months. The authors made the TCR library using RNA they extracted from PBMCs. Arm-PCR with iRepertoire HTBI primers amplified the CDR3 regions for these TCR beta libraries. TCRdb fed the multiplex PCR reads into MiXCR, producing one record per CDR3 protein. This table holds 500,000 or so distinct CDR3 sequences, about 14% found once. Trimming took 1 base from V and 0 from J, leaving 10 bases between them. The CDR3 sequence is 15 residues long. Germline lookup yields CDR1 SGHRS and CDR2 YFSETQ. These data also formed part of another study, on T cells in Graves' hyperthyroidism and ophthalmopathy.

This TCR derives from a woman aged 45-60 years with Graves disease. This chain connects TRBV5-1 to TRBJ2-5, with D possibly matching TRBD1 (6 bases). The input for sequencing was peripheral blood mononuclear cells (PBMCs), taken at new diagnosis, from a patient treated with antithyroid drugs. The CDR3 loop is CASSLSTGNQETQYF. The CDR3 nucleotides read TGCGCCAGCAGCTTGTCAACAGGGAACCAAGAGACCCAGTACTTC. Full variable domain (missing parts from reference TRBV5-1 and TRBJ2-5): KAGVTQTPRYLIKTRGQQVTLSCSPISGHRSVSWYQQTPGQGLQFLFEYFSETQRNKGNFPGRFSGRQFSNSRSEMNVSTLELGDSALYLCASSLSTGNQETQYFGPGTRLLVL.